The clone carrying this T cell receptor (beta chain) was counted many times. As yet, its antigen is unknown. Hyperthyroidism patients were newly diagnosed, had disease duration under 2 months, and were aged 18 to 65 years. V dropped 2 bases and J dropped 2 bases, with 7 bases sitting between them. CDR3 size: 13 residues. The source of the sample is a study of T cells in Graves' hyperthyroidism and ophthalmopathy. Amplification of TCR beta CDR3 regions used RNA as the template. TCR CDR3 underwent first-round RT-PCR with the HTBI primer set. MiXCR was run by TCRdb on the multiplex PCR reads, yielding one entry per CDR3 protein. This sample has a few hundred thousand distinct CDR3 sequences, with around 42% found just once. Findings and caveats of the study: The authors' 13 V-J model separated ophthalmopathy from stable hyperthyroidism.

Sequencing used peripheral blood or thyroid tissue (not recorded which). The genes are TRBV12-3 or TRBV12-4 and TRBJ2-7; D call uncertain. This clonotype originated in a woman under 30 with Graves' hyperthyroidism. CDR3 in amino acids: CASSLLGTYEQYF. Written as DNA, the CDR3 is TGTGCCAGCAGTTTATTGGGTACCTACGAGCAGTACTTC.